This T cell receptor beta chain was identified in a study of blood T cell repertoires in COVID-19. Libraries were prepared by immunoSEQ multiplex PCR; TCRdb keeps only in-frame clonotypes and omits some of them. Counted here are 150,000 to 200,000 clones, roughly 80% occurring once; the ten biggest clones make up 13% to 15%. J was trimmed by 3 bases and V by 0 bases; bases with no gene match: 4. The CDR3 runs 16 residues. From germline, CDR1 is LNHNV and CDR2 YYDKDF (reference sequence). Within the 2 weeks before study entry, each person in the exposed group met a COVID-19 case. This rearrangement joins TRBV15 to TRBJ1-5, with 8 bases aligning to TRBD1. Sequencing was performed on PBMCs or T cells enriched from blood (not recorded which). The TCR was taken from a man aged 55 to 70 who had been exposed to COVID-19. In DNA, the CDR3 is TGTGCCACCAGCAGAGATGTGACAGGGGACAATCAGCCCCAGCATTTT. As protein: CATSRDVTGDNQPQHF.